This passage covers 22 T cell receptor beta chains from one sample sequenced in a study of OX40 agonist ivuxolimab in advanced cancers. Data came from immunoSEQ multiplex PCR; TCRdb stores just in-frame clones and leaves some out. The table lists some 86,000 clones, about 86% of them singletons. The specimen comprised CD4+ or CD8+ T cells sorted from blood, sampled in a trial of the OX40 agonist ivuxolimab. The source of these receptors is an adult with an advanced solid tumor such as melanoma, head and neck, liver or kidney cancer.

J is TRBJ1-4 and V is TRBV27; 7 bases map to TRBD1. CDR3 length: 15 residues. V lost 6 bases and J lost 3; bases outside the gene matches: 7. Per germline, CDR1 MNHEY and CDR2 SMNVEV (reference sequence). CDR3 in DNA: TGTGCCAGCAGAACCACAGGGGAATCTAATGAAAAACTGTTTTTT. It is translated as CASRTTGESNEKLFF.

J is TRBJ2-1 and V is TRBV7-3, with 7 bases matching TRBD1. CDR1 is SGHTA and CDR2 is FQGTGA in the germline V gene. The CDR3 has 15 residues. J gave up 9 bases and V 5 bases, and 13 bases lay outside the gene matches. DNA for the CDR3: TGTGCCAGCAGCCCCGGACAGGCGGCAGCGGTTGAGCAGTTCTTC. Translated, it gives CASSPGQAAAVEQFF. Looking up the rest from reference TRBV7-3 and TRBJ2-1 gives the full variable domain: GAGVSQTPSNKVTEKGKYVELRCDPISGHTALYWYRQSLGQGPEFLIYFQGTGAADDSGLPNDRFFAVRPEGSVSTLKIQRTERGDSAVYLCASSPGQAAAVEQFFGPGTRLTVL.

The V gene is TRBV7-9, the J gene TRBJ1-1, with no clear D. Germline assignment: CDR1 SEHNR and CDR2 FQNEAQ (reference sequence). V lost 7 bases to trimming and J lost 0 bases, with 12 bases between them. The CDR3 consists of 14 residues. The CDR3 sequence: CASKEGLMNTEAFF. For the CDR3, the DNA is TGTGCCAGCAAGGAGGGTTTAATGAACACTGAAGCTTTCTTT. Supplemented by reference TRBV7-9 and TRBJ1-1, the full variable domain reads DTGVSQNPRHKITKRGQNVTFRCDPISEHNRLYWYRQTLGQGPEFLTYFQNEAQLEKSRLLSDRFSAERPKGSFSTLEIQRTEQGDSAMYLCASKEGLMNTEAFFGQGTRLTVV.

This clone was detected once. The chain employs TRBV6-1 and TRBJ1-2, with D unresolved. This CDR3 contains 14 residues. Trimming removed 10 bases from V and 6 bases from J, with 21 bases in between. Germline CDR1 MNHNS, CDR2 SASEGT. CDR3 amino acids: CANGDDARLNGYTF. CDR3 sequence (DNA): TGTGCCAACGGGGATGACGCCCGCCTTAATGGCTACACCTTC.

This clone appeared a single time. The chain recombines TRBV11-2 with TRBJ2-5; 8 bases align to TRBD1. The CDR3 contains 17 residues. CDR1 is SGHAT, CDR2 FQNNGV, per germline. Trimming took 2 bases from V and 5 from J; bases not matched to a gene: 13. Here the CDR3 reads CASSLNFGQGAGETQYF. The CDR3 DNA is TGTGCCAGCAGCTTAAATTTCGGCCAGGGGGCGGGGGAGACCCAGTACTTC.

V usage is TRBV18 and J usage is TRBJ2-7; D is uncertain. CDR3 size: 13 residues. Germline V CDR1 and CDR2: KGHSH, LQKENI. V dropped 5 bases and J dropped 1 base, with 9 bases sitting between them. CDR3 region: CASSDTHSYEQYF. The CDR3, as DNA: TGTGCCAGCTCAGATACTCATTCCTACGAGCAGTACTTC.

The chain uses TRBV27 and TRBJ1-5; TRBD1 matches 7 bases. CDR1 MNHEY and CDR2 SMNVEV come from the germline V gene (reference sequence). CDR3 length: 15 amino acids. V dropped 5 bases and J dropped 3; count of bases not matched to a gene: 7. This chain's CDR3 is CASSPWTGANQPQHF. For the CDR3, the DNA is TGTGCCAGCAGTCCCTGGACAGGCGCCAATCAGCCCCAGCATTTT.

The gene calls are TRBV30 and TRBJ1-3, with no clear D. The CDR3 is 12 residues long. The germline CDR1 and CDR2 sequences are GTSNPN and SVGIG (reference sequence). V lost 4 bases, J lost 2 bases, and 6 bases lay in between. CDR3 region: CAWKRPGNTIYF. DNA of the CDR3: TGTGCCTGGAAGAGACCTGGAAACACCATATATTTT.

The chain recombines TRBV5-6 with TRBJ2-5, with 8 nucleotides matching TRBD1. With the DNA end fitting TRBJ2-7 better, the J assignment may be wrong. Germline V gives CDR1 SGHDT, CDR2 YYEEEE. The CDR3 length is 16 residues. CDR3 coding DNA: TGTGCCAGCAGTTTGAAGGACAGGGAAAGGGGCTACGAGCAGTACTTC. Translating it yields CASSLKDRERGYEQYF.

This clone was recorded only once. V is TRBV5-6 and J is TRBJ1-2, with 8 bases fitting TRBD1. V shed 1 base, J shed 10 bases, and the junction held 6 bases outside the gene matches. CDR1 and CDR2 (germline): SGHDT, YYEEEE. This CDR3 is built from 13 residues. Written as DNA, the CDR3 is TGTGCCAGCAGCTTGTTGGGGACAGGCCTCTACACCTTC. Its translation: CASSLLGTGLYTF.

The chain combines TRBV30 with TRBJ2-3, with 7 bases fitting TRBD1. Looked up from germline, CDR1 is GTSNPN and CDR2 is SVGIG (reference sequence). With V trimmed by 5 bases and J by 10 bases, 12 bases remained unmatched. The CDR3 is made up of 13 amino acids. The CDR3 DNA reads as TGTGCCTGGCATCAACCGGGACAGTGGGCGCAGTATTTT. Amino acids: CAWHQPGQWAQYF.

The chain has TRBV19 and TRBJ1-1, with a tentative D call TRBD1 (5 bases). The germline gives CDR1 LNHDA, CDR2 SQIVND (reference sequence). Trimming removed 3 bases at V and 3 bases at J, with 8 bases between. There are 13 residues in the CDR3. CDR3 loop: CASSIREDTEAFF. In nucleotides, the CDR3 is TGTGCCAGTAGTATCAGGGAAGACACTGAAGCTTTCTTT.

In this sample, this clone turned up a few times. Germline and junction disagree at one end, which may indicate a read error. The CDR3, as DNA: TGTGCCAGCAGCCCTCTAGCGGGAAGGGACGAGCAGTACTTC. Amino acids: CASSPLAGRDEQYF. The V call is TRBV4-1, the J call TRBJ2-7; 9 positions agree with TRBD2. The CDR3 extends over 14 amino acids. The germline gives CDR1 MGHRA, CDR2 YSYEKL.

The rearrangement joins TRBV7-3 to TRBJ1-2; no reliable D call. The CDR3 totals 13 residues. Looked up from germline, CDR1 is SGHTA and CDR2 is FQGTGA. Trimming stripped 5 bases from V and 5 bases from J, with 12 bases between. CDR3 nucleotides: TGTGCCAGCAGCCCCGGGCCAAAGTATGGCTACACCTTC. Its protein is CASSPGPKYGYTF.

V is TRBV23-1 and J is TRBJ1-5, with a tentative D call TRBD1 (5 bases). TRBV23-1 is recorded as an ORF, its role being uncertain. Trimming removed 0 bases from V and 7 bases from J, with 13 bases in between. The CDR3 has 15 residues. CDR3 loop: CASSQSATEYQPQHF. CDR3 DNA sequence: TGCGCCAGCAGTCAATCCGCGACAGAGTACCAGCCCCAGCATTTT.

J is TRBJ2-7 and V is TRBV6-1; 7 bases align to TRBD1. With 5 bases clipped from V and 2 bases from J, the junction kept 3 bases outside the gene matches. There are 13 residues in the CDR3. Germline CDR1 is MNHNS and CDR2 is SASEGT. CDR3: CASSRDSAYEQYF. In DNA, the CDR3 is TGTGCCAGCAGTAGGGACAGCGCCTACGAGCAGTACTTC.

This clone was picked up a small number of times. The chain joins TRBV28 to TRBJ1-1; a weak D match, TRBD1 (5 bases). From germline, CDR1 is MDHEN and CDR2 SYDVKM. The CDR3 covers 15 residues. V was pared by 2 bases and J by 5 bases, with 15 bases between. The CDR3 region is CASSLMSGGRTEAFF. The CDR3 DNA sequence: TGTGCCAGCAGTTTAATGAGTGGGGGGAGGACTGAAGCTTTCTTT.

The chain links TRBV6-1 to TRBJ1-1; D remains ambiguous. Trimming shortened V by 3 bases and J by 9 bases, and 8 bases separated the two germline ends. Germline CDR1 reads MNHNS; CDR2 reads SASEGT. This CDR3 has 11 amino acids. The CDR3 sequence: CASSDVGKAFF. The CDR3 coding sequence is TGTGCCAGCAGTGACGTGGGAAAAGCTTTCTTT.

This clone was recorded only once. This rearrangement joins TRBV10-3 to TRBJ1-2, with TRBD1 matching 7 bases. Germline-derived CDR1 and CDR2 are ENHRY and SYGVKD. The CDR3 covers 14 residues. J lost 2 bases, V lost 4 bases, and 4 bases had no gene match. The CDR3 region has the DNA TGTGCCATCAGTGTAGGACAGGTCAACTATGGCTACACCTTC. It translates to CAISVGQVNYGYTF.

The J gene is TRBJ2-1, the V gene TRBV7-8; 10 bases are a match to TRBD2. V lost 5 bases to trimming and J lost 0 bases; unmatched junction nucleotides: 4. CDR1 SGHVS and CDR2 FQNEAQ come from the germline V gene. The CDR3 extends over 16 amino acids. CDR3 nucleotides: TGTGCCAGCAGCCAACCTAGCGGGAGCTCCTACAATGAGCAGTTCTTC. Translating it yields CASSQPSGSSYNEQFF. The variable domain in full, completed from reference TRBV7-8 and TRBJ2-1, reads GAGVSQSPRYKVAKRGQDVALRCDPISGHVSLFWYQQALGQGPEFLTYFQNEAQLDKSGLPSDRFFAERPEGSVSTLKIQRTQQEDSAVYLCASSQPSGSSYNEQFFGPGTRLTVL.

This chain joins TRBV4-2 and TRBJ2-1; 11 nucleotides agree with TRBD2. V lost 1 base to trimming and J lost 3 bases; unmatched junction nucleotides: 8. Per the germline V gene, CDR1 is LGHNA and CDR2 is YNFKEQ. CDR3 length equals 18 residues. CDR3 amino acids: CASSQALAGGPLYNEQFF. The CDR3 nucleotides read TGTGCCAGCAGCCAAGCATTAGCGGGAGGGCCTCTCTACAATGAGCAGTTCTTC.

This sequence joins TRBV7-6 and TRBJ1-5; 7 bases are shared with TRBD1. The germline gives CDR1 SGHVS, CDR2 FNYEAQ. CDR3 size: 15 residues. With V trimmed by 2 bases and J by 6 bases, 7 bases remained unmatched. The CDR3 reads CASSLNRGPSQPQHF. The CDR3 nucleotides are TGTGCCAGCAGCTTAAACAGGGGCCCCAGTCAGCCCCAGCATTTT. The whole variable domain, remainder taken from reference TRBV7-6 and TRBJ1-5, is GAGVSQSPRYKVTKRGQDVALRCDPISGHVSLYWYRQALGQGPEFLTYFNYEAQQDKSGLPNDRFSAERPEGSISTLTIQRTEQRDSAMYRCASSLNRGPSQPQHFGDGTRLSIL.